This is a list of T cell receptor beta chains from one sample in a study of T cells in Graves' hyperthyroidism and ophthalmopathy. TCRdb fed the multiplex PCR reads into MiXCR, producing one record per CDR3 protein. The profile covers hundreds of thousands of distinct CDR3 sequences, with roughly 50% appearing a single time and 6.5% to 9% taken by the ten largest. The sample was peripheral blood or thyroid tissue (not recorded which). These receptors were obtained from a woman aged 18-29 years with Graves' hyperthyroidism. The CDR3 runs from the conserved cysteine through the conserved F or W.

j_call v_call cdr3_aa
TRBJ2-6 TRBV4-1 CASSPVDGANVLTF
TRBJ2-5 TRBV19 CASSIMGGQETQYF
TRBJ1-1 TRBV19 CASSMGQLNTEAFF
TRBJ1-6 TRBV2 CASSKRQSPNSPLHF
TRBJ1-1 TRBV20-1 CSASAGTNTEAFF
TRBJ1-4 TRBV6-5 CASSWAQGSNEKLFF
TRBJ1-1 TRBV2 CASSAGVGGLGTEAFF
TRBJ2-7 TRBV10-3 CAISMDSSYEQYF
TRBJ2-7 TRBV7-9 CASSSFTGPKGEQYF
TRBJ1-2 TRBV2 CASSLVTQGNYGYTF
TRBJ2-2 TRBV7-3 CASSLSAQIANTGELFF
TRBJ1-1 TRBV19 CASSFTNTEAFF
TRBJ1-1 TRBV19 CASMVSSGGNTEAFF
TRBJ2-6 TRBV7-2 CASSPAPGTGANVLTF
TRBJ1-2 TRBV9 CASSVRWTGNYGYTF
TRBJ2-5 TRBV25-1 CASSGPETQYF